The 26 T cell receptor beta chains below come from one sample, sequenced in a study of blood T cell repertoires in COVID-19. Generated by immunoSEQ multiplex PCR, the TCRdb table keeps only in-frame clones and is missing some. Of hundreds of thousands of clones detected, approximately 90% appear once; the ten largest clones hold around a tenth. Material: PBMCs or T cells enriched from blood (not recorded which). The receptor source for this set is a woman in her forties who had recovered from COVID-19.

The chain combines TRBV9 with TRBJ1-2; 8 bases align to TRBD1. The CDR3 contains 13 residues. Germline lookup yields CDR1 SGDLS and CDR2 YYNGEE. Trimming took 4 bases from V and 4 from J; bases not matched to a gene: 3. This chain's CDR3 is CASSTGGLYGYTF. In DNA form, the CDR3 reads TGTGCCAGCAGCACAGGGGGACTCTATGGCTACACCTTC.

This chain joins TRBV10-3 and TRBJ2-7, with D uncertain. Between the trimmed V and J ends, which lost 2 bases and 0 bases, there was a span of 11 bases. There are 15 residues in the CDR3. CDR1 is ENHRY, CDR2 SYGVKD, per germline. The chain's CDR3 is CAISERLVPSYEQYF. CDR3 nucleotide sequence: TGTGCCATCAGTGAGCGGCTAGTCCCCTCCTACGAGCAGTACTTC.

The chain recombines TRBV6-5 with TRBJ2-3; tentatively, D is TRBD1 (5 bases). Trimming left V 7 bases short and J 3 bases short, with 14 bases between. This CDR3 has 14 amino acids. CDR1 and CDR2 (germline): MNHEY, SVGAGI. CDR3 nucleotide sequence: TGTGCCAGCACGGCGGCTAGGGGTACAGATACGCAGTATTTT. Amino acid sequence: CASTAARGTDTQYF.

The chain carries TRBV7-2 and TRBJ1-4, with D perhaps TRBD1 (6 bases). Per germline, CDR1 SGHTA and CDR2 FQGNSA. CDR3 size: 13 residues. V lost 11 bases and J lost 4, with 14 bases in between. The CDR3 loop is CAGATGINEKLFF. CDR3 DNA: TGTGCCGGCGCAACAGGGATTAATGAAAAACTGTTTTTT.

The chain employs TRBV6-5 and TRBJ2-7; perhaps TRBD2 as D (7 bases). V gave up 4 bases and J gave up 4 bases, with 20 bases separating them. The germline V gene encodes CDR1 MNHEY and CDR2 SVGAGI. The CDR3 consists of 16 residues. The CDR3, as DNA: TGTGCCAGCAGTTCCCCCGGGGGGCGAGTTACGTACGAGCAGTACTTC. Protein product: CASSSPGGRVTYEQYF.

This clone was recorded only once. The chain couples TRBV10-1 to TRBJ2-2, with 7 bases fitting TRBD1. Germline V CDR1 and CDR2: WNHNN, SYGVQD (reference sequence). V shed 4 bases and J 6 bases; nucleotides not matched to a gene: 5. The CDR3 spans 14 residues. This chain's CDR3 is CASSGKGAAGELFF. In DNA form, the CDR3 reads TGCGCCAGCAGTGGGAAGGGGGCAGCCGGGGAGCTGTTTTTT.

The chain recombines TRBV18 with TRBJ1-6; D uncertain. The CDR3 is 13 residues long. CDR1 and CDR2 from the germline V gene are KGHSH and LQKENI. The V gene lost 9 bases and the J gene lost 8 bases, with 14 bases spanning the gap. CDR3 coding DNA: TGTGCCAGTTCTTACTGGGAGGATTCACCCCTCCACTTT. Its protein product is CASSYWEDSPLHF. Looking up the rest from reference TRBV18 and TRBJ1-6 gives the full variable domain: NAGVMQNPRHLVRRRGQEARLRCSPMKGHSHVYWYRQLPEEGLKFMVYLQKENIIDESGMPKERFSAEFPKEGPSILRIQQVVRGDSAAYFCASSYWEDSPLHFGNGTRLTVT.

This clone has only a few counts. This rearrangement joins TRBV7-2 to TRBJ2-3; TRBD2 might be the D (6 bases). With 2 bases removed from V and 4 bases from J, the gap between germline ends came to 10 bases. This CDR3 is built from 14 residues. Germline CDR1 is SGHTA and CDR2 is FQGNSA. CDR3 region: CASSLSGTSDTQYF. The DNA of the CDR3 is TGTGCCAGCAGCTTAAGTGGGACTTCAGATACGCAGTATTTT.

The chain recombines TRBV30 with TRBJ2-7; no reliable D call. Germline-derived CDR1 and CDR2 are GTSNPN and SVGIG (reference sequence). The CDR3 consists of 14 residues. Trimming removed 3 bases from V and 2 bases from J, with 14 bases in between. CDR3: CAWSLYAATYEQYF. As DNA, the CDR3 is TGTGCCTGGAGCCTATACGCGGCTACCTACGAGCAGTACTTC.

This chain uses TRBV29-1 with TRBJ2-7; D is ambiguous. V was shortened by 4 bases and J by 2 bases, with 12 bases between the two germline ends. Germline CDR1 is SQVTM and CDR2 is ANQGSEA. The CDR3 covers 13 residues. The CDR3 sequence: CSVAQDTTYEQYF. CDR3 in DNA: TGCAGCGTTGCTCAAGACACAACCTACGAGCAGTACTTC.

This clone was picked up one time. The J gene is TRBJ2-5, the V gene TRBV7-3; 9 nucleotides line up with TRBD2. Unmatched junction bases numbered 9, after V lost 5 bases and J lost 5 bases. Germline V CDR1 and CDR2: SGHTA, FQGTGA. The CDR3 runs to 15 residues. CDR3 protein: CASSRGREGHETQYF. In DNA, the CDR3 is TGTGCCAGCAGCAGGGGGCGGGAGGGCCACGAGACCCAGTACTTC.

The CDR3 loop reads CASTIAASGSIDEQFF. The CDR3 DNA is TGTGCCAGCACCATCGCGGCTAGCGGGAGTATCGATGAGCAGTTCTTC. The chain uses TRBV2 and TRBJ2-1; 10 positions match TRBD2. Unmatched junction bases numbered 14, after V lost 7 bases and J lost 8 bases. Germline CDR1 reads SNHLY; CDR2 reads FYNNEI. The CDR3 contains 16 residues.

V is TRBV29-1 and J is TRBJ2-5; 11 nucleotides agree with TRBD2. J gave up 5 bases and V 5 bases, and 7 bases lay outside the gene matches. The CDR3 sequence is 14 residues long. Germline loops: CDR1 SQVTM, CDR2 ANQGSEA. The CDR3 spells CSVSSGGAEETQYF. CDR3 DNA: TGCAGCGTTAGTAGCGGGGGGGCCGAGGAGACCCAGTACTTC.

This rearrangement joins TRBV5-1 to TRBJ1-6, with D possibly matching TRBD1 (5 bases). V lost 0 bases, J lost 6 bases, and 7 bases lay in between. Germline-derived CDR1 and CDR2 are SGHRS and YFSETQ. The CDR3 is made up of 14 amino acids. The CDR3 bases are TGCGCCAGCAGCTTGGCACAGGTTAATTCACCCCTCCACTTT. As protein: CASSLAQVNSPLHF.

This chain connects TRBV30 to TRBJ1-2; a possible D gene is TRBD1 (6 bases). Trimming shortened V by 0 bases and J by 9 bases, and 14 bases separated the two germline ends. The CDR3 loop spans 13 amino acids. In germline, CDR1 is GTSNPN, CDR2 SVGIG (reference sequence). The DNA of the CDR3 is TGTGCCTGGAGTGTACAGGGCAAGAGCAGCTACACCTTC. Residues: CAWSVQGKSSYTF.

V usage is TRBV30 and J usage is TRBJ2-1; 14 positions agree with TRBD2. The length of the CDR3 is 15 residues. Germline-derived CDR1 and CDR2 are GTSNPN and SVGIG (reference sequence). Trimming removed 5 bases from V and 10 bases from J; junction bases left unmatched: 10. Here the CDR3 DNA reads TGTGCCTGGGGACCGGGACTAGCGGGAGTATGGGAGCAGTTCTTC. This gives the protein CAWGPGLAGVWEQFF.

The gene calls are TRBV2 and TRBJ2-3; 8 nucleotides match TRBD2. Germline loops: CDR1 SNHLY, CDR2 FYNNEI. V lost 6 bases and J lost 1; bases outside the gene matches: 6. This CDR3 comprises 15 residues. The CDR3, as DNA: TGTGCCAGCAGCGCTACTAGCGGCCGCACAGATACGCAGTATTTT. Translated: CASSATSGRTDTQYF.

The chain uses TRBV19 and TRBJ1-5, with D maybe TRBD1 (5 bases). The germline CDR1 and CDR2 sequences are LNHDA and SQIVND (reference sequence). The germline V and J ends were trimmed by 0 bases and 7 bases, with 13 bases remaining between them. CDR3 size: 15 residues. This CDR3 reads CASSIDPRDLQPQHF. Written as DNA, the CDR3 is TGTGCCAGTAGTATAGATCCCAGGGATTTGCAGCCCCAGCATTTT.

This clone has just a few counts. This chain connects TRBV6-4 to TRBJ2-1; D is undetermined. This CDR3 is 13 amino acids long. Germline V lookup: CDR1 MRHNA, CDR2 SNTAGT. The V and J ends lost 0 bases and 4 bases respectively, with 4 bases between them. The CDR3 reads CASSDSLYNEQFF. The CDR3 nucleotides read TGTGCCAGCAGTGACTCCCTGTACAATGAGCAGTTCTTC.

V is TRBV11-2 and J is TRBJ2-2, with 8 bases identical to TRBD1. The V gene end was trimmed by 3 bases and the J gene end by 5 bases; junction bases not matched to a gene: 8. The CDR3 extends over 16 amino acids. Germline V gene data show CDR1 as SGHAT and CDR2 as FQNNGV. The chain's CDR3 is CASSLNSGGGTGELFF. The CDR3, as DNA: TGTGCCAGCAGCTTGAATTCAGGGGGCGGGACCGGGGAGCTGTTTTTT.

V usage is TRBV29-1 and J usage is TRBJ1-1, with a weak D call TRBD1 (5 bases). The CDR3 covers 14 residues. Between the trimmed V and J ends, which lost 6 bases and 4 bases, there was a span of 18 bases. Germline assignment: CDR1 SQVTM and CDR2 ANQGSEA. The CDR3 region is CSVSASGGSTEAFF. CDR3 coding DNA: TGCAGCGTCTCGGCTTCGGGGGGTAGCACTGAAGCTTTCTTT.

The V gene is TRBV30, the J gene TRBJ1-3, with 7 bases fitting TRBD1. This CDR3 has 15 residues. The J segment lost 1 base and the V segment lost 1 base, leaving 4 bases of the junction unmatched. Per the germline V gene, CDR1 is GTSNPN and CDR2 is SVGIG (reference sequence). Here the CDR3 reads CAWSEGRGSGNTIYF. CDR3 in DNA: TGTGCCTGGAGTGAAGGCAGGGGGTCTGGAAACACCATATATTTT. Complete variable domain (other parts from reference TRBV30 and TRBJ1-3): SQTIHQWPATLVQPVGSPLSLECTVEGTSNPNLYWYRQAAGRGLQLLFYSVGIGQISSEVPQNLSASRPQDRQFILSSKKLLLSDSGFYLCAWSEGRGSGNTIYFGEGSWLTVV.

Only a few counts were recorded for this clone. Different DNA sequences within this sample yield the same CDR3. The chain combines TRBV28 with TRBJ2-1, with D unclear. CDR3 size: 12 residues. Germline-derived CDR1 and CDR2 are MDHEN and SYDVKM. Trimming pared 2 bases from V and 4 bases from J, leaving 3 bases between. DNA of the CDR3: TGTGCCAGCAGTTTAGAGTACAATGAGCAGTTCTTC. Translating it yields CASSLEYNEQFF.

This clone has just one count. The CDR3 sequence: CSVELDSYNEQFF. DNA for the CDR3: TGCAGCGTTGAGTTGGACAGTTACAATGAGCAGTTCTTC. The V gene is TRBV29-1, the J gene TRBJ2-1; D possibly corresponds to TRBD1 (6 bases). The CDR3 sequence is 13 residues long. Trimming removed 3 bases at V and 4 bases at J, with 10 bases between. CDR1 is SQVTM, CDR2 ANQGSEA, per germline.

This rearrangement joins TRBV6-2 or TRBV6-3 to TRBJ1-1; the D is unclear. The CDR3 consists of 14 residues. Trimming pared 5 bases from V and 1 base from J, leaving 11 bases between. Germline V gene lookup returns CDR1 MNHEY and CDR2 SVGEGT. CDR3 region: CASSTTVQNTEAFF. The CDR3 DNA is TGTGCCAGCAGTACAACAGTTCAGAACACTGAAGCTTTCTTT.

This clone was found once. V and J are TRBV11-3 and TRBJ1-1, with 8 positions matching TRBD1. V shed 3 bases, J shed 3 bases, and the junction held 3 bases outside the gene matches. The CDR3 extends over 14 amino acids. The V gene's germline CDR1 is SGHNT and CDR2 YENEEA. The CDR3 protein is CASSLDRDHTEAFF. CDR3 DNA sequence: TGTGCCAGCAGCTTGGACAGGGACCACACTGAAGCTTTCTTT.